The next 10 T cell receptor beta chains were all read from a single sample in a study of blood T cell repertoires in COVID-19. Assay used: immunoSEQ multiplex PCR; TCRdb lists only in-frame clones, some missing. The sample holds approximately 120,000 clones; 90% are singletons and the top ten take approximately 1%. Sequencing used peripheral blood. These TCRs come from a human donor in a cohort sampled during active COVID-19.

This chain connects TRBV9 to TRBJ2-5; 7 nucleotides match TRBD2. The CDR3 is made up of 15 amino acids. CDR1 SGDLS and CDR2 YYNGEE come from the germline V gene. J was trimmed by 5 bases and V by 0 bases; bases with no gene match: 7. The CDR3 sequence: CASSVESGGAETQYF. The CDR3 DNA reads TGTGCCAGCAGCGTAGAGTCGGGAGGAGCGGAGACCCAGTACTTC.

The chain carries TRBV19 and TRBJ2-1; D might be TRBD1 (6 bases). V dropped 8 bases and J dropped 3 bases, with 8 bases sitting between them. Germline CDR1 reads LNHDA; CDR2 reads SQIVND (reference sequence). The CDR3 has 12 residues. The CDR3 reads CASGGFYNEQFF. For the CDR3, the DNA is TGTGCCAGTGGGGGCTTCTACAATGAGCAGTTCTTC.

The chain uses TRBV28 and TRBJ1-3, with D perhaps matching TRBD1 (6 bases). V lost 6 bases and J lost 0, with 15 bases in between. Per germline, CDR1 MDHEN and CDR2 SYDVKM. This CDR3 comprises 16 residues. The CDR3 sequence is CASRLGAGGSGNTIYF. CDR3 nucleotides: TGTGCCAGCAGGTTGGGGGCGGGGGGCTCTGGAAACACCATATATTTT. The full variable domain, with the rest looked up from reference TRBV28 and TRBJ1-3, is DVKVTQSSRYLVKRTGEKVFLECVQDMDHENMFWYRQDPGLGLRLIYFSYDVKMKEKGDIPEGYSVSREKKERFSLILESASTNQTSMYLCASRLGAGGSGNTIYFGEGSWLTVV.

The chain couples TRBV2 to TRBJ2-1; no clear D. With 3 bases removed from V and 8 bases from J, the gap between germline ends came to 8 bases. Germline CDR1 and CDR2: SNHLY and FYNNEI. The CDR3 covers 12 residues. This CDR3 is CASSDSGYEQFF. Written as DNA, the CDR3 is TGTGCCAGCAGTGACTCGGGTTATGAGCAGTTCTTC.

The V gene is TRBV4-2, the J gene TRBJ2-7, with D maybe TRBD1 (6 bases). V lost 0 bases and J 3 bases, leaving 15 bases between the germline ends. There are 16 residues in the CDR3. Germline lookup yields CDR1 LGHNA and CDR2 YNFKEQ. CDR3 DNA sequence: TGTGCCAGCAGCCAAGAGGATGGGCAGGGGTACTACGAGCAGTACTTC. It codes for CASSQEDGQGYYEQYF.

This chain connects TRBV2 to TRBJ2-3; 10 nucleotides agree with TRBD2. Germline V gene data show CDR1 as SNHLY and CDR2 as FYNNEI. The V segment lost 10 bases and the J segment 1 base; nucleotides outside the gene matches: 11. This CDR3 comprises 16 residues. The DNA for the CDR3 is TGTGCCACCGCCTCTAGCGGGGGAAGTCGCACAGATACGCAGTATTTT. It yields the protein CATASSGGSRTDTQYF.

The genes are TRBV6-5 and TRBJ1-5; 8 nucleotides align to TRBD1. CDR1 and CDR2 from the germline V gene are MNHEY and SVGAGI. This CDR3 has 14 residues. V shed 5 bases, J shed 4 bases, and the junction held 4 bases outside the gene matches. CDR3 DNA: TGTGCCAGCAGTATGACAGGGGTGAATCAGCCCCAGCATTTT. This codes for CASSMTGVNQPQHF.

The chain is built from TRBV9 and TRBJ1-2; 7 nucleotides line up with TRBD1. In germline, CDR1 is SGDLS, CDR2 YYNGEE. J lost 4 bases, V lost 4 bases, and 7 bases had no gene match. There are 14 residues in the CDR3. CDR3 sequence (DNA): TGTGCCAGCAGCTCCACAGGGGCGGCCTATGGCTACACCTTC. This codes for CASSSTGAAYGYTF.

The chain employs TRBV19 and TRBJ1-2; D possibly corresponds to TRBD1 (5 bases). The germline V gene encodes CDR1 LNHDA and CDR2 SQIVND (reference sequence). The V end was cut by 5 bases, the J end by 2 bases, with 15 bases between. The CDR3 totals 15 residues. The CDR3 reads CASSSQTTVNYGYTF. The CDR3 DNA is TGTGCCAGTAGTTCCCAAACGACAGTCAACTATGGCTACACCTTC.

The rearrangement links TRBV19 to TRBJ2-1; 9 nucleotides line up with TRBD1. There are 16 residues in the CDR3. Per germline, CDR1 LNHDA and CDR2 SQIVND (reference sequence). The trim removed 4 bases at V and 8 bases at J, leaving 12 bases unmatched. The CDR3 loop reads CASSKVPGQGWDEQFF. The CDR3, as DNA: TGTGCCAGTAGTAAGGTCCCGGGACAGGGATGGGATGAGCAGTTCTTC.